These 7 T cell receptor beta chains originate from one sample sequenced in a study of identical twins. TCRdb re-called the 5' RACE reads with MiXCR, one entry per CDR3 protein. The top ten clones hold approximately 2% of a sample with around 280,000 distinct CDR3 sequences, about 8.9% of them seen once. These records were also assigned to another study, of yellow fever vaccine responses in identical twins.

The sample consisted of memory (CD45RO+) T cells sorted from blood. These receptors were obtained from a woman between 18 and 30 years old in good health.

The chain couples TRBV20-1 to TRBJ2-1, with 8 bases lining up with TRBD2. The CDR3 totals 15 residues. CDR1 and CDR2 from the germline V gene are DFQATT and SNEGSKA (reference sequence). V dropped 5 bases and J dropped 9; count of bases not matched to a gene: 15. CDR3 amino acids: CSAGGVGGAGGEQFF. The CDR3 DNA reads TGCAGTGCTGGGGGTGTCGGGGGGGCCGGCGGTGAGCAGTTCTTC.

This clonotype was observed many times. The V call is TRBV24-1, the J call TRBJ2-3; 9 nucleotides align to TRBD1. Germline V gene data show CDR1 as KGHDR and CDR2 as SFDVKD. This CDR3 has 15 residues. V lost 7 bases and J lost 0; bases outside the gene matches: 4. The CDR3 coding sequence is TGTGCCACCAGCGGGACAGGGCTTAGCACAGATACGCAGTATTTT. Translating it yields CATSGTGLSTDTQYF.

The sample holds a few counts of this clonotype. V and J are TRBV12-3 or TRBV12-4 and TRBJ1-1; 7 nucleotides line up with TRBD1. Unmatched junction bases numbered 9, after V lost 8 bases and J lost 3 bases. CDR3 length equals 14 residues. In DNA, the CDR3 is TGTGCCAGCGGTTCAGGGGGATGGGACACTGAAGCTTTCTTT. Its protein product is CASGSGGWDTEAFF.

The table lists this clonotype with many counts. V is TRBV11-2 and J is TRBJ1-4; D not resolved. Trimming removed 1 base at V and 8 bases at J, with 5 bases between. The length of the CDR3 is 12 residues. Germline CDR1 is SGHAT and CDR2 is FQNNGV. The CDR3 nucleotides are TGTGCCAGCAGCTTAGTTGGCGAAAAACTGTTTTTT. Encoded protein: CASSLVGEKLFF.

Only a few counts were recorded for this clonotype. This rearrangement joins TRBV7-9 to TRBJ2-3; no clear D gene. With 4 bases removed from V and 2 bases from J, the gap between germline ends came to 13 bases. Per the germline V gene, CDR1 is SEHNR and CDR2 is FQNEAQ (reference sequence). The CDR3 runs to 15 residues. The CDR3 region has the DNA TGTGCCAGCAGCTCCACGGGTCGCCCCACAGATACGCAGTATTTT. Translating gives CASSSTGRPTDTQYF.

In its sample, this clonotype was seen a few times. The rearrangement links TRBV5-6 to TRBJ2-1, with 11 bases identical to TRBD2. Germline V gene data show CDR1 as SGHDT and CDR2 as YYEEEE. J lost 10 bases, V lost 0 bases, and 9 bases had no gene match. The CDR3 is 16 amino acids. CDR3 sequence (DNA): TGTGCCAGCAGCTTGGCCAAGGCTAGCGGGGGGTCCGAGCAGTTCTTC. This gives the protein CASSLAKASGGSEQFF.

This clonotype showed up just a few times. This sequence joins TRBV2 and TRBJ1-5; D gene ambiguous. CDR1 SNHLY and CDR2 FYNNEI come from the germline V gene. This CDR3 contains 16 residues. With 4 bases removed from V and 1 base from J, the gap between germline ends came to 14 bases. The chain's CDR3 is CASSGTSSRSNQPQHF. In DNA form, the CDR3 reads TGTGCCAGCAGTGGGACTTCCTCACGGAGCAATCAGCCCCAGCATTTT.